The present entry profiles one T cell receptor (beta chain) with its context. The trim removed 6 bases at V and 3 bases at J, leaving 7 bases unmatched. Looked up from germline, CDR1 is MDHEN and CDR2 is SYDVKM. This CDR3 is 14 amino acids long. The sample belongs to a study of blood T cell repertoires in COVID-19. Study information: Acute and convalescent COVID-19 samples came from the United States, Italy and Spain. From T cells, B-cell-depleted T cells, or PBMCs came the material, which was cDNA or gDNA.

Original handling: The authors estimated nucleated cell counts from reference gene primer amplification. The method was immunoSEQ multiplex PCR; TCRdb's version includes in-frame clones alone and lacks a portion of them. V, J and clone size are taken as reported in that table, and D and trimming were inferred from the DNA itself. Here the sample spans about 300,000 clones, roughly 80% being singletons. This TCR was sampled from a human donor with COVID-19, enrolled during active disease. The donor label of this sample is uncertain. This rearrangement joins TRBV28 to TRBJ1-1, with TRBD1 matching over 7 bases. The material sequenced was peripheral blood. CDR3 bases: TGTGCCAGCAGGGACGCCGACAGGGACACTGAAGCTTTCTTT. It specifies CASRDADRDTEAFF.